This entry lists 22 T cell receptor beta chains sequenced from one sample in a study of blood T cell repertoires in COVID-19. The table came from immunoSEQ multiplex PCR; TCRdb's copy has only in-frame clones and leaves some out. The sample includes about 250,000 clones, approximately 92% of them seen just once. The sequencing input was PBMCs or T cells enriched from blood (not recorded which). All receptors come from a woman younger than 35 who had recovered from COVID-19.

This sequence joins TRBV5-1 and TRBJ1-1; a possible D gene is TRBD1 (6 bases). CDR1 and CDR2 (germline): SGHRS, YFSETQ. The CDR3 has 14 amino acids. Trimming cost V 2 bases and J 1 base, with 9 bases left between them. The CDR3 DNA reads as TGCGCCAGCAGCTTTGGACAGCAGAACACTGAAGCTTTCTTT. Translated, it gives CASSFGQQNTEAFF.

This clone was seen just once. CDR3 sequence: CATAGEYYGYTF. DNA for the CDR3: TGTGCCACCGCCGGGGAGTACTATGGCTACACCTTC. The V and J genes are TRBV27 and TRBJ1-2; D is unresolved. Germline CDR1 is MNHEY and CDR2 is SMNVEV (reference sequence). The CDR3 has 12 amino acids. Between the trimmed V and J ends, which lost 10 bases and 3 bases, there was a span of 12 bases.

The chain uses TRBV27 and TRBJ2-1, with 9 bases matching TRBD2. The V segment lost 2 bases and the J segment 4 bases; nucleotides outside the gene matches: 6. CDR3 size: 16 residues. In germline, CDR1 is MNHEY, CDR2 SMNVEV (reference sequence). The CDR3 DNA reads TGTGCCAGCAGTTTAACGTTGCTAGCGGGGTACAATGAGCAGTTCTTC. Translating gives CASSLTLLAGYNEQFF.

CDR3 amino acids: CASSAGQGFNEKLFF. The CDR3 nucleotides read TGTGCCAGCTCAGCTGGACAGGGGTTTAATGAAAAACTGTTTTTT. V and J are TRBV18 and TRBJ1-4; TRBD1 aligns across 9 bases. In germline, CDR1 is KGHSH, CDR2 LQKENI. The CDR3 length is 15 residues. V dropped 5 bases and J dropped 4; count of bases not matched to a gene: 5.

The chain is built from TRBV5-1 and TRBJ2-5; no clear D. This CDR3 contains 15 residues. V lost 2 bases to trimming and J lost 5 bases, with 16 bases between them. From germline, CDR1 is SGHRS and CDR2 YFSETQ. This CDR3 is CASSFESLSEETQYF. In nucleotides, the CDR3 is TGCGCCAGCAGCTTCGAATCCCTCAGCGAGGAGACCCAGTACTTC.

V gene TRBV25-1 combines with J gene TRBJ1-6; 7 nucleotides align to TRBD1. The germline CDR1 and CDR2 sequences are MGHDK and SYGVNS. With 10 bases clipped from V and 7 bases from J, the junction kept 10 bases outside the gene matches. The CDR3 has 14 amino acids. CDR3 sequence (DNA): TGTGCCACCTCGACAGGGATCCTCAATTCACCCCTCCACTTT. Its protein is CATSTGILNSPLHF.

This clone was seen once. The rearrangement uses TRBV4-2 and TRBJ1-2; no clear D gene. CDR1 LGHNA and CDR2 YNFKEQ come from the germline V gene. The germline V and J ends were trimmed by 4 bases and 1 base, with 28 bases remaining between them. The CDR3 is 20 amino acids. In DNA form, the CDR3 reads TGTGCCAGCAGCCGAACACGGCGCCCAGGAGGAGCTTCTTTTAACTATGGCTACACCTTC. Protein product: CASSRTRRPGGASFNYGYTF.

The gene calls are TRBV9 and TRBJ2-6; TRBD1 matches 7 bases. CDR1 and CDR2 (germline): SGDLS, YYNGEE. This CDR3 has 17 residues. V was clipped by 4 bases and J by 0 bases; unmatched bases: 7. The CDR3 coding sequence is TGTGCCAGCAGCCTTTGGACAGGCCACTCTGGGGCCAACGTCCTGACTTTC. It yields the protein CASSLWTGHSGANVLTF.

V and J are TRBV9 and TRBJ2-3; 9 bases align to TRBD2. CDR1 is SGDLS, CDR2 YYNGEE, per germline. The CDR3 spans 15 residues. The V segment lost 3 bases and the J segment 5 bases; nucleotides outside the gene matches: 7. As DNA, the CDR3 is TGTGCCAGCAGCGCACTAGCGGGCCATGGAGATACGCAGTATTTT. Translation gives CASSALAGHGDTQYF.

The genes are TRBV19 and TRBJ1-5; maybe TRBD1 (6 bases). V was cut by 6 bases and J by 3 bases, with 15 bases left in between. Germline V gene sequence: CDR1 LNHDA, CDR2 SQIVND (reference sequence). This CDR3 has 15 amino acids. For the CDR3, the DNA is TGTGCCAGTAGGGAGTGGCAGGGGAACAATCAGCCCCAGCATTTT. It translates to CASREWQGNNQPQHF.

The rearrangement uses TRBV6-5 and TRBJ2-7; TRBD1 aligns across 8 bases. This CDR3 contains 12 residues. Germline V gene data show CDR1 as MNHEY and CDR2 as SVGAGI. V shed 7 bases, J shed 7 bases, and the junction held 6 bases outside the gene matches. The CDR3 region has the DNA TGTGCCAGCAATCAGGGGGCGCGGGAGCAGTACTTC. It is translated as CASNQGAREQYF.

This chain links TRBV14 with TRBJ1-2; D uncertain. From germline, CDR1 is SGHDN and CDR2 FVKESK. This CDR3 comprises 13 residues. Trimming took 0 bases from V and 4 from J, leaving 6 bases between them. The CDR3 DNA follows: TGTGCCAGCAGCCAAGATCTGGCCTATGGCTACACCTTC. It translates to CASSQDLAYGYTF.

The CDR3 region is CASSLERGQETQYF. The CDR3 DNA reads as TGTGCCAGCAGCTTGGAGCGCGGCCAAGAGACCCAGTACTTC. The V and J genes are TRBV5-4 and TRBJ2-5; the D is unclear. V gave up 0 bases and J gave up 1 base, with 7 bases separating them. Germline values: CDR1 SGHNT, CDR2 YYREEE (reference sequence). CDR3 length: 14 amino acids.

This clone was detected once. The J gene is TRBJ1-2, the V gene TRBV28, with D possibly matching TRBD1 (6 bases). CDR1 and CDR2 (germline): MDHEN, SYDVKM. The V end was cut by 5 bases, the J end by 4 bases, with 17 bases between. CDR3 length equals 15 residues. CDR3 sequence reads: CASSEVGGRFYGYTF. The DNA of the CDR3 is TGTGCCAGCAGTGAGGTCGGGGGGCGCTTCTATGGCTACACCTTC.

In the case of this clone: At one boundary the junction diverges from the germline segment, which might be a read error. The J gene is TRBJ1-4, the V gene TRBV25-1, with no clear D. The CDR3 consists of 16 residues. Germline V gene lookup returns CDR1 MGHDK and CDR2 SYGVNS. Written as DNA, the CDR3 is TGCGCCAGCAGTGAATATTACCTGGTCGGAGGAGAAAAACTGTTTTTT. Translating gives CASSEYYLVGGEKLFF.

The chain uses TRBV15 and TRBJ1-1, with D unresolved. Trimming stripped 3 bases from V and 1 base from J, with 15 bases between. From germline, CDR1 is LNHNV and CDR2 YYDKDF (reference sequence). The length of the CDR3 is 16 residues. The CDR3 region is CATSSFRRNWNTEAFF. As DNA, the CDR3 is TGTGCCACCAGCAGCTTTAGGCGGAACTGGAACACTGAAGCTTTCTTT.

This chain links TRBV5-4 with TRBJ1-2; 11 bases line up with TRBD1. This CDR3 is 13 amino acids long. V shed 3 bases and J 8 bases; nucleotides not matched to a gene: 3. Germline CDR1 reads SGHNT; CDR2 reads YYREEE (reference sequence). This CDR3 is CASSWDRGTGYTF. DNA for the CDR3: TGTGCCAGCAGCTGGGACAGGGGGACCGGCTACACCTTC.

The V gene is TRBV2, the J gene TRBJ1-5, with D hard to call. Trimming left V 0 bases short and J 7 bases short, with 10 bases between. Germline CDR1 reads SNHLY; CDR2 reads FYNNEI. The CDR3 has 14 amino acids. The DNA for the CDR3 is TGTGCCAGCAGTGAAGCGCTTCCGCAGCAGCCCCAGCATTTT. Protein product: CASSEALPQQPQHF.

CDR3 bases: TGCAGCGTTGATTCGTCGGGGGGCGAAGGGTATGGCTACACCTTC. Translating it yields CSVDSSGGEGYGYTF. The chain couples TRBV29-1 to TRBJ1-2; the D gene is possibly TRBD1 (6 bases). This CDR3 region has 15 residues. Trimming left V 3 bases short and J 5 bases short, with 19 bases between. From germline, CDR1 is SQVTM and CDR2 ANQGSEA.

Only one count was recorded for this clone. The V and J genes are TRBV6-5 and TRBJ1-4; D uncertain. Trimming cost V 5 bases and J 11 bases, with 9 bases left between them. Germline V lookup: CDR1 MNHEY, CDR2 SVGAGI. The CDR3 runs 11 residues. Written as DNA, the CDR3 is TGTGCCAGCAGTCCTTCTGTGAAACTGTTTTTT. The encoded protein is CASSPSVKLFF.

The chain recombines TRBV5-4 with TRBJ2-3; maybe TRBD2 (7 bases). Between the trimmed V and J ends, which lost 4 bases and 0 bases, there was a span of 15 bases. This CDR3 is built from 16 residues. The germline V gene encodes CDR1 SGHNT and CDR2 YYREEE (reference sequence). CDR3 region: CASSRRGGPSTDTQYF. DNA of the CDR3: TGTGCCAGCAGCAGGAGGGGGGGACCCAGCACAGATACGCAGTATTTT. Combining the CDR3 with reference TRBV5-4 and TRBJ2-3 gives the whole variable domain ETGVTQSPTHLIKTRGQQVTLRCSSQSGHNTVSWYQQALGQGPQFIFQYYREEENGRGNFPPRFSGLQFPNYSSELNVNALELDDSALYLCASSRRGGPSTDTQYFGPGTRLTVL.

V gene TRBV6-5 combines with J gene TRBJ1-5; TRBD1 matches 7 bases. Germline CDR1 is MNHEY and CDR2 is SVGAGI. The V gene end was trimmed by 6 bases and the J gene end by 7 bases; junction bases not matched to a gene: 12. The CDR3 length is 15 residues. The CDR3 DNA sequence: TGTGCCAGCAGCTCGTTAAAGGGGGCTTGGCAGCCCCAGCATTTT. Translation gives CASSSLKGAWQPQHF.